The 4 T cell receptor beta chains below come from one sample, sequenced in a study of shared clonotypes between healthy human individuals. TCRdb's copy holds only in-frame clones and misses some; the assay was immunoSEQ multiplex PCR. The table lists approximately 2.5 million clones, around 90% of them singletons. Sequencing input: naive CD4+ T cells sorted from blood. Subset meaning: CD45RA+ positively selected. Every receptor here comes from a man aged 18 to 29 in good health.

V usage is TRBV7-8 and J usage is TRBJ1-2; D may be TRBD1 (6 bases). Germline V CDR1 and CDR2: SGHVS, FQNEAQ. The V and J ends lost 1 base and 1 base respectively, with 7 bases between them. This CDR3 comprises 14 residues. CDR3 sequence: CASSLGTVNYGYTF. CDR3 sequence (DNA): TGTGCCAGCAGCTTAGGGACAGTTAACTATGGCTACACCTTC. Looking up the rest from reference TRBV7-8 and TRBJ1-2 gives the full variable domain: GAGVSQSPRYKVAKRGQDVALRCDPISGHVSLFWYQQALGQGPEFLTYFQNEAQLDKSGLPSDRFFAERPEGSVSTLKIQRTQQEDSAVYLCASSLGTVNYGYTFGSGTRLTVV.

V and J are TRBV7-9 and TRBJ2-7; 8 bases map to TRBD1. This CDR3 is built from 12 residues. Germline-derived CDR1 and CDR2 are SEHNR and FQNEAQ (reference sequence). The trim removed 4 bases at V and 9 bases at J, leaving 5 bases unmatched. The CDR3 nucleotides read TGTGCCAGCAGCTGGACAGGGACAGGGCAGTACTTC. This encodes CASSWTGTGQYF.

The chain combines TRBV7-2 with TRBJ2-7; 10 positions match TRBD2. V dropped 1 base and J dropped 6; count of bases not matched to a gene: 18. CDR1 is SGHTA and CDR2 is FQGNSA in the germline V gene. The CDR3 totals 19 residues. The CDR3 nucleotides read TGTGCCAGCAGCTTAGTAGTAGGGGTTCCTCTAGCGGGAGTCAGCGAGCAGTACTTC. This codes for CASSLVVGVPLAGVSEQYF.

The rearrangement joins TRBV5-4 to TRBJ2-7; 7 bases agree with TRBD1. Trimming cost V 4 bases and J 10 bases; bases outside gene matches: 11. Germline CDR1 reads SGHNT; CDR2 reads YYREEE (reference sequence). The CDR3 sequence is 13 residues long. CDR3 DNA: TGTGCCAGCAGCGTGGAAGACAGGGTCGAACAGTACTTC. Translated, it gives CASSVEDRVEQYF.